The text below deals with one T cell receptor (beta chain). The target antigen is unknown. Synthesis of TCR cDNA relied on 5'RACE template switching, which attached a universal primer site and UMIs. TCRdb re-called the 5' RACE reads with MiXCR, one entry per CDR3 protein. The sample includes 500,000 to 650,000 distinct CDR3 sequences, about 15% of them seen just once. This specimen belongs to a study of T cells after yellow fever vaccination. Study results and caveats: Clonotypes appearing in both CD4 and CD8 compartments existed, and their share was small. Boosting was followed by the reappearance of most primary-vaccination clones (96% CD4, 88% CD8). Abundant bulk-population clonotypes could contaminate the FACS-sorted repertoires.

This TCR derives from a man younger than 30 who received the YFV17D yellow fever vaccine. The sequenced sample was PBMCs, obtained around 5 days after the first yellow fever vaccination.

The CDR3 bases are TGCGCCAGCTGTGGGGAAGATACGCAGTATTTT. It is translated as CASCGEDTQYF. The chain employs TRBV5-1 and TRBJ2-3; the D is unclear. CDR1 is SGHRS, CDR2 YFSETQ, per germline. Trimming left V 7 bases short and J 5 bases short, with 8 bases between. The CDR3 is 11 amino acids.